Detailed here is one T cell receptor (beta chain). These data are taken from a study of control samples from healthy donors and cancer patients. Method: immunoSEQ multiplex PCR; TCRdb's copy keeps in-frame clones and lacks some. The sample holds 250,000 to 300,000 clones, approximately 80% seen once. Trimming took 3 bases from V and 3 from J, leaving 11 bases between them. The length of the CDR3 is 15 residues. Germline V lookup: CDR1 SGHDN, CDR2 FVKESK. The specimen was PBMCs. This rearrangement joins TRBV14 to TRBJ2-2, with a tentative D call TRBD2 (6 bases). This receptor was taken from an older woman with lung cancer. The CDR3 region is CASSHRGSYTGELFF. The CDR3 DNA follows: TGTGCCAGCAGCCATCGGGGGTCGTACACCGGGGAGCTGTTTTTT.